The table lists the clone carrying this T cell receptor beta chain with many counts. This entry is derived from a study of neurological immune-mediated disorders. Germline V lookup: CDR1 MDHEN, CDR2 SYDVKM. V lost 6 bases to trimming and J lost 0 bases, with 12 bases between them. The CDR3 has 14 residues. As to time point: longitudinal time-point 2. The unsorted libraries were produced from 2 million PBMCs held at -80 C. MiXCR, applied by TCRdb to the 5' RACE reads, yields one record per CDR3 protein. The table includes roughly 48,000 distinct CDR3 sequences, around 12% detected once. The origin of this receptor is a male donor with HTLV-1-associated myelopathy (HAM/TSP). Sequenced: PBMCs. This rearrangement joins TRBV28 to TRBJ2-7, with D perhaps TRBD1 or TRBD2 (5 bases each). CDR3 in amino acids: CASSRGGGSYEQYF. The CDR3 nucleotides are TGTGCCAGCAGCAGAGGTGGGGGCTCCTACGAGCAGTACTTC. The full variable domain, rest sourced from reference TRBV28 and TRBJ2-7, is DVKVTQSSRYLVKRTGEKVFLECVQDMDHENMFWYRQDPGLGLRLIYFSYDVKMKEKGDIPEGYSVSREKKERFSLILESASTNQTSMYLCASSRGGGSYEQYFGPGTRLTVT.